This T cell receptor beta chain emerged from a study of blood T cell repertoires in COVID-19 (dated by TCRdb to the early 2020s). About the study as a whole: Collaborator samples came from the United States, Italy and Spain and covered acute and convalescent phases of COVID-19. The prospective study material was composed of cDNA or gDNA derived from T cells, B-cell-depleted T cells, or PBMCs. Subjects who had been exposed to COVID-19, were actively infected with it, or had recovered from it provided the deeply sampled blood TCRbeta repertoires that made up the dataset. The repertoires were made available in a free public database intended to serve as a resource for research on the immune response to SARS-CoV-2. The samples were drawn from two sources: the first 160 participants of the ongoing ImmuneRACE study, and 1,000 to 1,500 subjects contributed by 6 global collaborators. Sample metadata almost always included a de-identified subject ID, COVID-19 status, age in years and sex. Where available, HLA class I and class II types were obtained from metadata supplied by the sample provider rather than from assay-based typing. On the study overall, not on this receptor specifically: Clinical and demographic metadata were provided uncurated, with the amount varying by source and participant.

V is shortened by 1 base, J by 0 bases, and the region joining them spans 6 bases. The CDR3 measures 14 amino acids from cysteine to phenylalanine. Just the 42-base CDR3 DNA is kept, in frame starting at base 1. From the germline V gene (reference sequence), CDR1 is LNHNV and CDR2 is YYDKDF. On this clone: The antigen this receptor binds is unknown. Base qualities are missing; no much larger clone stands one base away.

Enrolling through a virtual design, the prospective study's participants ranged in age from roughly 18 to 95 years and lived across more than 20 United States geographic areas. In the prospective study, participants were assigned to cohorts based on the clinical history participants reported in a screening survey and a study questionnaire. Each participant in the prospective study had whole blood, serum and a nasopharyngeal or oropharyngeal swab collected by mobile phlebotomists. Over a roughly 2-month period, participants in the prospective study had the option of providing additional blood draws and questionnaires. Prospective study blood samples were shipped either frozen or at room temperature before DNA extraction. TCRbeta CDR3 regions were amplified from genomic DNA using the immunoSEQ Assay, a bias-controlled multiplex PCR. The authors processed their data as follows. The number of nucleated cells in each sample was estimated from the amplification of reference gene primers within the assay. To quantify the absolute abundance of each unique TCRbeta CDR3 rearrangement, sequence reads were collapsed and filtered. For each sample, productive Simpson clonality was calculated as the square root of Simpson's diversity index over productive rearrangements. TCRdb's version of the immuneACCESS table is confined to in-frame rearrangements and falls short of the full clone set. An unresolved V gene accounts for under half of the shortfall where checked; the remainder is of unknown origin. V and J calls and clone size are copied from that table; D and trimming were computed from the DNA. The sample has about 230,000 clones on record, about nine tenths of them singletons. The ten largest make up 2% to 2.5% of the sample.

The source material was PBMCs or T cells enriched from blood (not recorded which). The sequence came from a woman between 40 and 50 years old with acute COVID-19. The chain links TRBV15 with TRBJ1-1; the D gene cannot be resolved reliably. The DNA sequence is as follows: TGTGCCACCAGCAGAGGTGAGATGAACACTGAAGCTTTCTTT. The encoded protein is CATSRGEMNTEAFF.